This T cell receptor (beta chain) derives from a study of cytomegalovirus exposure and HLA in healthy donors. Study summary: Of several hundred genotyped donors, approximately 84% clustered with self-reported Caucasian donors. The study's findings and limits: Certain sequence variants were highly shared and formed a cluster, and this cluster was likely a sequencing artifact. Generally TCR sequences proved uncommon, though certain public TCRs appeared in numerous donors. It was confirmed in vitro that a few of the CMV-associated chains were specific for CMV antigens.

PCR involved 60 Vbeta and 13 Jbeta primers. Generated by immunoSEQ multiplex PCR, the TCRdb table keeps only in-frame clones and is missing some. The data contain approximately 110,000 clones, roughly three quarters of them singletons. Note on this clone: What it binds is not known.

The J segment lost 15 bases and the V segment lost 0 bases, leaving 6 bases of the junction unmatched. CDR1 is SGDLS and CDR2 is YYNGEE in the germline V gene. The CDR3 has 12 residues. The sample consisted of PBMCs. This receptor was obtained from a young woman in good health and CMV-seropositive. This sequence joins TRBV9 and TRBJ2-1, with 7 bases that match TRBD1. In DNA, the CDR3 is TGTGCCAGCAGCGTAGATGAGGGGGCGCGGTTCTTC. It codes for CASSVDEGARFF.